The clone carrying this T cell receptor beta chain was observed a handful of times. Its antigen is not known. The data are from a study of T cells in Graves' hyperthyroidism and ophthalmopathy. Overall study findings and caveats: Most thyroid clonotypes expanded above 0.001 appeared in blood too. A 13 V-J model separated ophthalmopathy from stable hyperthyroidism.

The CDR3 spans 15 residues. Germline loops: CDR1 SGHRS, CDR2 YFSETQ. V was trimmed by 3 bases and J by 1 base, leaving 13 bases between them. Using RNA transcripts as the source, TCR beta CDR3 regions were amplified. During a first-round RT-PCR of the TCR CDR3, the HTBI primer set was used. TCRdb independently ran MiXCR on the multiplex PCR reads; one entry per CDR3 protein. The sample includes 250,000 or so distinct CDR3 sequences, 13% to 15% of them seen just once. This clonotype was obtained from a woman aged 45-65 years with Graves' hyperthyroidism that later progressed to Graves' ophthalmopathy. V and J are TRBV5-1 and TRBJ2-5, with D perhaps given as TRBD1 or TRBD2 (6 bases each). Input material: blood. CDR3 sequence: CASSSGAGGQETQYF. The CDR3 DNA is TGCGCCAGCAGCTCGGGGGCGGGTGGCCAAGAGACCCAGTACTTC.